This entry lists 28 T cell receptor beta chains sequenced from one sample in a study of naive and memory T cell subsets. The library had UMIs added by 3' ligation of an oligonucleotide to TCR cDNA. Ligated cDNA underwent four rounds of PCR with nested alpha and beta constant region primers and SP2. MiXCR, applied by TCRdb to the 5' RACE reads, yields one record per CDR3 protein. Of tens of thousands of distinct CDR3 sequences listed, more than 6.5% were seen once; the top ten hold 15% to 20%. These receptors all come from a female donor in good health.

The V and J genes are TRBV29-1 and TRBJ2-2; D may be TRBD1 or TRBD2 (5 bases each). V lost 6 bases to trimming and J lost 1 base, with 15 bases between them. CDR3 length equals 15 residues. The germline CDR1 and CDR2 sequences are SQVTM and ANQGSEA. CDR3 bases: TGCAGCGTCTTACCGGGACCTCTGAACACCGGGGAGCTGTTTTTT. The encoded protein is CSVLPGPLNTGELFF.

The rearrangement links TRBV28 to TRBJ1-1; no firm D call. Trimming removed 3 bases at V and 1 base at J, with 6 bases between. Per germline, CDR1 MDHEN and CDR2 SYDVKM. The length of the CDR3 is 13 residues. CDR3 in DNA: TGTGCCAGCAGTTTTAACAAGAACACTGAAGCTTTCTTT. Residues: CASSFNKNTEAFF.

This clonotype has just a few counts. The chain combines TRBV27 with TRBJ1-2; 7 positions match TRBD1. The V gene end was trimmed by 1 base and the J gene end by 6 bases; junction bases not matched to a gene: 8. Looked up from germline, CDR1 is MNHEY and CDR2 is SMNVEV (reference sequence). This CDR3 is built from 15 residues. Here the CDR3 DNA reads TGTGCCAGCAGTTTATTTCAGGGGGTTAAAAATGGCTACACCTTC. Residues: CASSLFQGVKNGYTF.

The genes are TRBV5-4 and TRBJ2-5, with 8 positions matching TRBD2. There are 16 residues in the CDR3. With 0 bases clipped from V and 2 bases from J, the junction kept 6 bases outside the gene matches. Germline CDR1 reads SGHNT; CDR2 reads YYREEE (reference sequence). CDR3 DNA sequence: TGTGCCAGCAGCTTGGGAACGGGAGGGCCGCAAGAGACCCAGTACTTC. Its translation: CASSLGTGGPQETQYF.

This clonotype was picked up a small number of times. This chain connects TRBV30 to TRBJ1-1, with a weak D call TRBD1 (5 bases). From germline, CDR1 is GTSNPN and CDR2 SVGIG (reference sequence). Deletions cut 5 bases from V and 4 bases from J, with 17 bases between. This CDR3 has 14 residues. The CDR3 spells CAWLGVGLGTEAFF. The CDR3 bases are TGTGCCTGGTTAGGGGTAGGATTAGGCACTGAAGCTTTCTTT.

This clonotype was detected a few times. The gene calls are TRBV5-1 and TRBJ2-3; TRBD1 might be the D (6 bases). V was cut by 7 bases and J by 2 bases, with 20 bases left in between. Germline V gives CDR1 SGHRS, CDR2 YFSETQ. This CDR3 is 16 amino acids long. CDR3 region: CASARGNGRYTDTQYF. The CDR3 DNA follows: TGCGCCAGCGCGAGGGGGAACGGACGATACACAGATACGCAGTATTTT. The full variable domain, with the rest looked up from reference TRBV5-1 and TRBJ2-3, is KAGVTQTPRYLIKTRGQQVTLSCSPISGHRSVSWYQQTPGQGLQFLFEYFSETQRNKGNFPGRFSGRQFSNSRSEMNVSTLELGDSALYLCASARGNGRYTDTQYFGPGTRLTVL.

The rearrangement links TRBV5-1 to TRBJ2-5; weak D call: TRBD2 (5 bases). Germline-derived CDR1 and CDR2 are SGHRS and YFSETQ. The V end was cut by 4 bases, the J end by 5 bases, with 21 bases between. This CDR3 comprises 16 residues. Written as DNA, the CDR3 is TGCGCCAGCAGCCCCCCGGACGGACTGAATGCGGAGACCCAGTACTTC. Residues: CASSPPDGLNAETQYF.

There are many counts of this clonotype. V usage is TRBV14 and J usage is TRBJ2-7; D is uncertain. Germline V gene lookup returns CDR1 SGHDN and CDR2 FVKESK. This CDR3 comprises 15 residues. The V and J ends lost 1 base and 5 bases respectively, with 15 bases between them. The CDR3, as DNA: TGTGCCAGCAGCCAAGTTCGGACCGGGCCGGACGAGCAGTACTTC. Protein: CASSQVRTGPDEQYF.

This chain connects TRBV7-9 to TRBJ2-2, with 11 bases identical to TRBD2. Germline CDR1 SEHNR, CDR2 FQNEAQ (reference sequence). J was trimmed by 6 bases and V by 7 bases; bases with no gene match: 16. The CDR3 extends over 18 amino acids. The DNA of the CDR3 is TGTGCCAGCAATTCATACCCCGTGGTAGCGGGAGGGTCCGGGGAGCTGTTTTTT. Translating gives CASNSYPVVAGGSGELFF. Full variable domain (missing parts from reference TRBV7-9 and TRBJ2-2): DTGVSQNPRHKITKRGQNVTFRCDPISEHNRLYWYRQTLGQGPEFLTYFQNEAQLEKSRLLSDRFSAERPKGSFSTLEIQRTEQGDSAMYLCASNSYPVVAGGSGELFFGEGSRLTVL.

This clonotype has a count of ten or more. This chain joins TRBV10-3 and TRBJ2-1; D assignment may be TRBD1 or TRBD2 (5 bases each). Looked up from germline, CDR1 is ENHRY and CDR2 is SYGVKD. CDR3 length: 15 amino acids. With 3 bases removed from V and 6 bases from J, the gap between germline ends came to 15 bases. Here the CDR3 DNA reads TGTGCCATCAGTGACCCTAGGCCTGGGGGCAATGAGCAGTTCTTC. Translation: CAISDPRPGGNEQFF.

The chain links TRBV6-6 to TRBJ1-5, with no clear D. Germline V gives CDR1 MNHNY, CDR2 SVGAGI (reference sequence). The CDR3 consists of 17 residues. The V and J ends lost 0 bases and 3 bases respectively, with 15 bases between them. Written as DNA, the CDR3 is TGTGCCAGCAGTTACTCCCGCCAACACAGCGACAATCAGCCCCAGCATTTT. Protein: CASSYSRQHSDNQPQHF.

This clonotype was seen a handful of times. Just one base apart from a much larger clone, this may be a read error. This rearrangement joins TRBV7-3 to TRBJ2-3; no clear D gene. Germline V gives CDR1 SGHTA, CDR2 FQGTGA. V was cut by 5 bases and J by 6 bases, with 9 bases left in between. The CDR3 contains 12 residues. Here the CDR3 DNA reads TGTGCCAGCAGCCCTTTGGGGGATACGCAGTATTTT. It encodes CASSPLGDTQYF.

The chain carries TRBV7-2 and TRBJ2-3; D not certain. Trimming shortened V by 3 bases and J by 7 bases, and 14 bases separated the two germline ends. This CDR3 comprises 14 residues. The germline CDR1 and CDR2 sequences are SGHTA and FQGNSA. In DNA form, the CDR3 reads TGTGCCAGCAGCTTGGGCTGGATGGCCAATACGCAGTATTTT. Translation gives CASSLGWMANTQYF.

This clonotype has just a few counts. The V and J genes are TRBV5-1 and TRBJ1-1; no definite D call. CDR1 is SGHRS, CDR2 YFSETQ, per germline. The CDR3 covers 11 residues. Trimming removed 8 bases from V and 4 bases from J, with 9 bases in between. The CDR3 DNA is TGCGCCAGTGAACACGGCACTGAAGCTTTCTTT. Encoded protein: CASEHGTEAFF. The whole variable domain, remainder taken from reference TRBV5-1 and TRBJ1-1, is KAGVTQTPRYLIKTRGQQVTLSCSPISGHRSVSWYQQTPGQGLQFLFEYFSETQRNKGNFPGRFSGRQFSNSRSEMNVSTLELGDSALYLCASEHGTEAFFGQGTRLTVV.

The chain carries TRBV4-1 and TRBJ2-7; 10 bases align to TRBD1. V trimming: 0 bases; J trimming: 4 bases; junction bases outside the gene matches: 9. The CDR3 totals 17 residues. The V gene's germline CDR1 is MGHRA and CDR2 YSYEKL. The CDR3 region has the DNA TGCGCCAGCAGCCAAGATCCTTTCGGACAGGGGGAGTACGAGCAGTACTTC. Protein: CASSQDPFGQGEYEQYF.

In this sample, this clonotype turned up a few times. The chain couples TRBV19 to TRBJ1-4, with D hard to call. The CDR3 spans 17 residues. Trimming removed 6 bases at V and 3 bases at J, with 20 bases between. The germline V gene encodes CDR1 LNHDA and CDR2 SQIVND (reference sequence). CDR3: CASRKASRPGSNEKLFF. The CDR3 nucleotides are TGTGCCAGTAGAAAGGCGTCCCGGCCTGGGTCTAATGAAAAACTGTTTTTT.

This rearrangement joins TRBV13 to TRBJ2-6; a possible D gene is TRBD1 (5 bases). The V end was cut by 0 bases, the J end by 0 bases, with 12 bases between. Per the germline V gene, CDR1 is PRHDT and CDR2 is FYEKMQ (reference sequence). The CDR3 loop spans 18 amino acids. DNA of the CDR3: TGTGCCAGCAGCTTAGGCATGGACATTCGCTCTGGGGCCAACGTCCTGACTTTC. It yields the protein CASSLGMDIRSGANVLTF.

This clonotype was seen a handful of times. The V call is TRBV7-6, the J call TRBJ2-5, with D possibly being TRBD1 or TRBD2 (5 bases each). The V end lost 2 bases, the J end lost 1 base, and 11 bases lay between the germline ends. The CDR3 sequence is 15 residues long. Germline V gene data show CDR1 as SGHVS and CDR2 as FNYEAQ. The CDR3 sequence is CASSLRGQVQETQYF. As DNA, the CDR3 is TGTGCCAGCAGCTTACGGGGCCAGGTCCAAGAGACCCAGTACTTC.

This clonotype was detected a few times. The chain recombines TRBV6-5 with TRBJ2-3; no clear D gene. V lost 2 bases and J lost 2, with 5 bases in between. CDR1 MNHEY and CDR2 SVGAGI come from the germline V gene. The CDR3 loop spans 13 amino acids. CDR3 sequence reads: CASSYLDTDTQYF. The CDR3 coding sequence is TGTGCCAGCAGTTACCTGGACACAGATACGCAGTATTTT.

This clonotype occurred a few times. This rearrangement joins TRBV6-2 or TRBV6-3 to TRBJ2-7, with D uncertain. The CDR3 covers 12 residues. V lost 0 bases and J lost 3, with 3 bases in between. Germline V gene lookup returns CDR1 MNHEY and CDR2 SVGEGT. CDR3 protein: CASSYSHYEQYF. The CDR3 nucleotides are TGTGCCAGCAGTTACTCCCACTACGAGCAGTACTTC.

In its sample, this clonotype was seen many times. The genes are TRBV19 and TRBJ2-1, with unresolved D. The V end lost 5 bases, the J end lost 9 bases, and 14 bases lay between the germline ends. CDR3 size: 13 residues. Germline-derived CDR1 and CDR2 are LNHDA and SQIVND (reference sequence). DNA of the CDR3: TGTGCCAGTAGTTGGACCTCTCAGAGTGAGCAGTTCTTC. It is translated as CASSWTSQSEQFF.

This rearrangement joins TRBV12-3 or TRBV12-4 to TRBJ1-1, with D maybe TRBD1 (5 bases). The CDR3 is 17 amino acids. Trimming cost V 2 bases and J 3 bases, with 19 bases left between them. For the CDR3, the DNA is TGTGCCAGCAGTTTAAATCCCCCGGGGCGTGATGACACTGAAGCTTTCTTT. Translation gives CASSLNPPGRDDTEAFF.

This clonotype appeared many times. V is TRBV6-1 and J is TRBJ2-1; no clear D gene. Germline V gene data show CDR1 as MNHNS and CDR2 as SASEGT. This CDR3 is built from 15 residues. Trimming stripped 5 bases from V and 7 bases from J, with 18 bases between. CDR3 DNA: TGTGCCAGCAGTCCCAGGACGTCCCTATTTAATGAGCAGTTCTTC. It codes for CASSPRTSLFNEQFF.

Many counts were recorded for this clonotype. This chain joins TRBV4-2 and TRBJ1-1; D gene uncertain. The germline gives CDR1 LGHNA, CDR2 YNFKEQ. V lost 1 base and J 1 base, leaving 7 bases between the germline ends. There are 14 residues in the CDR3. The CDR3 spells CASSQATANTEAFF. The CDR3 nucleotides read TGTGCCAGCAGCCAAGCCACAGCGAACACTGAAGCTTTCTTT.

V usage is TRBV6-1 and J usage is TRBJ2-6; 12 bases match TRBD1. Germline CDR1 MNHNS, CDR2 SASEGT. The CDR3 sequence is 19 residues long. V was pared by 5 bases and J by 2 bases, with 10 bases of the junction left unmatched. This chain's CDR3 is CASSILPGQGATGANVLTF. The DNA for the CDR3 is TGTGCCAGCAGTATATTGCCGGGACAGGGGGCGACTGGGGCCAACGTCCTGACTTTC.

The table lists this clonotype with a few counts. V usage is TRBV29-1 and J usage is TRBJ2-1; tentatively, D is TRBD1 (6 bases). Germline CDR1 and CDR2: SQVTM and ANQGSEA. The CDR3 spans 14 residues. V gave up 4 bases and J gave up 2 bases, with 12 bases separating them. Written as DNA, the CDR3 is TGCAGCGTTGTTGACAGGATAGCCTACAATGAGCAGTTCTTC. This encodes CSVVDRIAYNEQFF.

The chain combines TRBV5-1 with TRBJ2-3; D not certain. Trimming took 2 bases from V and 2 from J, leaving 9 bases between them. The CDR3 contains 14 residues. Germline-derived CDR1 and CDR2 are SGHRS and YFSETQ. The CDR3 nucleotides read TGCGCCAGCAGCTTAGATCCGTCCACAGATACGCAGTATTTT. Its protein is CASSLDPSTDTQYF.

This clonotype appeared many times. The gene calls are TRBV12-3 or TRBV12-4 and TRBJ2-2; D perhaps matches TRBD1 (6 bases). Trimming pared 4 bases from V and 0 bases from J, leaving 9 bases between. The CDR3 length is 15 residues. CDR3 in amino acids: CASSWTVTNTGELFF. In DNA, the CDR3 is TGTGCCAGCAGTTGGACAGTAACGAACACCGGGGAGCTGTTTTTT.